The 2 T cell receptor beta chains below were found in one sample sequenced in a study of blood T cells in healthy people across ages. The authors ran a second PCR of about 6 to 12 cycles using a sample-barcoded 5' primer and a J-beta primer mix. TCRdb reanalysed the 5' RACE reads using MiXCR and keeps one entry per CDR3 protein. This sample has roughly 1.7 million distinct CDR3 sequences, with about 31% found just once. The sample was blood. Source of these receptors: a woman in her twenties or thirties in good health.

This sequence joins TRBV20-1 and TRBJ2-3; 8 bases are shared with TRBD1. Germline V CDR1 and CDR2: DFQATT, SNEGSKA (reference sequence). CDR3 length: 14 amino acids. With 8 bases clipped from V and 1 base from J, the junction kept 8 bases outside the gene matches. CDR3 nucleotide sequence: TGCAGTTCGCTGACGGGACAGGGCACAGATACGCAGTATTTT. It specifies CSSLTGQGTDTQYF.

The gene calls are TRBV4-2 and TRBJ2-1, with D maybe TRBD1 (6 bases). Trimming removed 2 bases from V and 10 bases from J, with 15 bases in between. The CDR3 loop spans 14 amino acids. Germline V CDR1 and CDR2: LGHNA, YNFKEQ. The CDR3 is CASSQPERGKEQFF. The DNA of the CDR3 is TGTGCCAGCAGCCAACCGGAGAGGGGGAAGGAGCAGTTCTTC.